These T cell receptor beta chains were read from a single sample in a study of tumor-infiltrating lymphocytes in localized non-small cell lung cancer. Here immunoSEQ multiplex PCR was the method, and the copy in TCRdb shows in-frame clones only, minus some. The sample carries 15,000 or so clones, under 80% recorded once. The sample consisted of lung tumor tissue. The receptors come from a human donor with non-small cell lung cancer. The CDR3 runs from the conserved cysteine through the conserved F or W. D genes are given only for firm matches. Not every row has a clone size; where given, it reads once, few, many or a size class.

V	size	D	J	CDR3
TRBV27	-	TRBD2	TRBJ2-1	CASSAWSGGSRYNEQFF
TRBV4-2	-	TRBD1	TRBJ1-2	CASSQDNRGGGYGYTF
TRBV5-1	-	-	TRBJ1-4	CASRYSGNPWTNEKLFF
TRBV30	-	TRBD2	TRBJ2-3	CAWTPGGGWGTDTQYF
TRBV5-6	-	-	TRBJ2-5	CASSGRGGTQYF
TRBV6-1	-	-	TRBJ2-7	CASSDLAGTPAYEQYF
TRBV6-1	-	-	TRBJ2-1	CASSEFRGSSYNEQFF
TRBV6-4	-	TRBD1	TRBJ2-2	CASSDGQDTGELFF
TRBV5-1	once	TRBD2	TRBJ2-1	CASSYNSGRGNEQFF
TRBV30	-	TRBD1	TRBJ2-1	CAWSVRRDRGNEQFF
TRBV19	-	TRBD1	TRBJ1-1	CASTPGQVYTEAFF
TRBV6-6	-	TRBD1	TRBJ2-7	CASRRQGIESYEQYF
TRBV28	-	-	TRBJ1-4	CASSVGGQYNEKLFF
TRBV19	few	-	TRBJ2-7	CASSISRDHYEQYF
TRBV19	-	-	TRBJ2-5	CASSMGPGRETQYF
TRBV30	-	TRBD1	TRBJ2-3	CAWSTGTGGPDTQYF
TRBV28	once	-	TRBJ1-2	CAIRGGLVFYTF
TRBV30	-	-	TRBJ1-6	CAWRSTGQRNSPLHF
TRBV5-1	-	TRBD1	TRBJ1-1	CASSSRTGRMNTEAFF
TRBV4-3	once	-	TRBJ2-2	CASSQDLTNTGELFF
TRBV29-1	few	-	TRBJ2-2	CSVSSRTANTGELFF
TRBV2	-	-	TRBJ1-5	CASSEEGRGVTQHF
TRBV5-1	few	-	TRBJ2-7	CASSLNYPGTLYEQYF
TRBV7-9	-	-	TRBJ2-1	CASSPTIEQFF
TRBV6-5	-	-	TRBJ1-2	CASRPGRGIYGYTF
TRBV9	-	-	TRBJ2-7	CASSVSAADGYEQYF
TRBV30	-	TRBD1	TRBJ1-3	CAWREWPGGLNTIYF
TRBV6-1	-	-	TRBJ1-3	CASSEVWASGNTIYF
TRBV19	-	-	TRBJ1-5	CASSSGPRQPQHF
TRBV11-2	-	-	TRBJ1-4	CASSLVAASTNEKLFF
TRBV19	-	-	TRBJ2-1	CASSIHDPSSNEQFF
TRBV28	-	TRBD1	TRBJ1-2	CASSLVELDETGGGYGYTF
TRBV9	-	-	TRBJ1-1	CASSVVGSTEAFF
TRBV14	-	TRBD2	TRBJ2-1	CASSDMGRAGEQFF
TRBV5-1	-	-	TRBJ2-6	CASSSFPGANVLTF
TRBV10-2	-	TRBD1	TRBJ1-5	CASRYDRGSNQPQHF
TRBV6-5	once	TRBD1	TRBJ1-4	CASTARGLTNEKLFF
TRBV6-1	-	-	TRBJ1-4	CASSEPGNEKLFF
TRBV28	-	-	TRBJ2-5	CASSRGQETQYF
TRBV15	-	-	TRBJ2-1	CATSRDGQSSYNEQFF
TRBV19	-	-	TRBJ1-2	CASSPQLTHGYTF
TRBV28	-	-	TRBJ1-4	CASLKGRELFF
TRBV28	-	TRBD2	TRBJ2-1	CASSGELAGGIYNEQFF
TRBV5-1	-	-	TRBJ1-6	CASSLDVKNGSPLHF
TRBV30	-	TRBD2	TRBJ2-2	CAWSRGRAGTGELFF
TRBV4-1	-	-	TRBJ1-2	CASSQDTGMSSGYTF
TRBV7-9	-	TRBD2	TRBJ2-1	CASSLGLRLSYNEQFF
TRBV5-5	-	-	TRBJ2-3	CASSLERPDTQYF
TRBV4-2	-	TRBD2	TRBJ2-1	CASSQIVAGNEQFF
TRBV7-3	-	TRBD2	TRBJ2-1	CASSLASGTDNEQFF
TRBV30	-	-	TRBJ1-4	CAWSPPLAGKLFF
TRBV6-5	-	TRBD1	TRBJ1-1	CASSRGQVNTEAFF
TRBV18	-	TRBD1	TRBJ2-2	CASSPLDRGFTGELFF
TRBV29-1	-	TRBD1	TRBJ1-2	CSVGQLDRGATGYTF
TRBV5-1	-	-	TRBJ1-1	CASSLAQGNTEAFF
TRBV5-4	-	-	TRBJ2-7	CAMTDSPTGSYEQYF
TRBV28	-	TRBD2	TRBJ2-4	CATSLAGGKNIQYF